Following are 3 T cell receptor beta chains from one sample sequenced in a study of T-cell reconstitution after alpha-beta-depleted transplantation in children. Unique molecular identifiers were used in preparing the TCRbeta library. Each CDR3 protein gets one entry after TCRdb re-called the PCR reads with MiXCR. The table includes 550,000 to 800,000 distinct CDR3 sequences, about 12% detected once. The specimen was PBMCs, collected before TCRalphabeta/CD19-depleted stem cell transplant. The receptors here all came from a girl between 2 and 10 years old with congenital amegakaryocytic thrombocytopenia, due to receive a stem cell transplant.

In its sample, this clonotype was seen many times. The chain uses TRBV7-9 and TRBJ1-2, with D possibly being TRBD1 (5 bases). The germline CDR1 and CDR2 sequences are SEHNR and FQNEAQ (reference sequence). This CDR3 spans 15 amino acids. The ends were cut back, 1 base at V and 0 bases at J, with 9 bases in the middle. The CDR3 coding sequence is TGTGCCAGCAGCTTAGAGACAGCCGCTAACTATGGCTACACCTTC. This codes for CASSLETAANYGYTF.

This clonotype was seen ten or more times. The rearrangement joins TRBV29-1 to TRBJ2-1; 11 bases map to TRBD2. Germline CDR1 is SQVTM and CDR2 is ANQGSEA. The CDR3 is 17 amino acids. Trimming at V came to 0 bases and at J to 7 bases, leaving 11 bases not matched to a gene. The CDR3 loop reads CSVEEIAGGPKWNEQFF. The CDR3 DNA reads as TGCAGCGTTGAAGAGATAGCGGGAGGGCCGAAGTGGAATGAGCAGTTCTTC.

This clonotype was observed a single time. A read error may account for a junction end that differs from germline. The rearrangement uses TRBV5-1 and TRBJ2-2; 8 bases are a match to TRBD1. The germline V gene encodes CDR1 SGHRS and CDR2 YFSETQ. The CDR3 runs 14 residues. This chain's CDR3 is CASSSAGGSGQLFF. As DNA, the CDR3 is TGCGCCAGCAGTTCCGCAGGGGGCAGCGGGCAGCTGTTTTTT.